This T cell receptor beta chain was recovered during a study of T cell responses to AZD1222 COVID-19 vaccine. The method was immunoSEQ multiplex PCR; TCRdb's version includes in-frame clones alone and lacks a portion of them. Of about 160,000 clones listed, around 87% were seen once; the top ten hold about 4.5%. This clone has just a few counts. Its antigen remains unknown. The V end lost 8 bases, the J end lost 7 bases, and 17 bases lay between the germline ends. There are 13 residues in the CDR3. Germline CDR1 is MGHDK and CDR2 is SYGVNS. The study's findings and limits: Unmutated regions of variants are reportedly targeted by nearly half of spike-specific TCRs.

The genes are TRBV25-1 and TRBJ1-2; D perhaps matches TRBD1 (5 bases). This TCR came from an adult who received the AZD1222 COVID-19 vaccine. Sequenced here: peripheral blood, sampled 28 days after the second AZD1222 dose. The CDR3: CASATEGRVGYTF. Written as DNA, the CDR3 is TGTGCCAGCGCTACTGAGGGCAGGGTTGGCTACACCTTC.